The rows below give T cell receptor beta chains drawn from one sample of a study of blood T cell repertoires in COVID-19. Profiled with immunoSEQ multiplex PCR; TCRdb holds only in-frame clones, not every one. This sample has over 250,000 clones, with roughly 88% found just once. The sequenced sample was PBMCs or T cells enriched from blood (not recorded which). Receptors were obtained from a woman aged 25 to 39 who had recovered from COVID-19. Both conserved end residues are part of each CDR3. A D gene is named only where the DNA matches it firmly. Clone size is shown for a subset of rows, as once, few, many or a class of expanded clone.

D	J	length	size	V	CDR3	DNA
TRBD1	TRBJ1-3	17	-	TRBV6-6	CASSLERTGRTGNTIYF	TGTGCCAGCAGTCTCGAACGGACAGGTCGTACTGGAAACACCATATATTTT
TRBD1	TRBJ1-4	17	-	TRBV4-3	CASSQSEQGARREKLFF	TGCGCCAGCAGCCAATCCGAACAGGGGGCGCGTCGAGAAAAACTGTTTTTT
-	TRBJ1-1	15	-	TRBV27	CASSFNRAAITEAFF	TGTGCCAGCAGTTTCAACAGGGCGGCTATAACTGAAGCTTTCTTT
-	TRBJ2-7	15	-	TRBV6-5	CASSYSAGSSYEQYF	TGTGCCAGCAGTTACTCTGCAGGTAGCTCCTACGAGCAGTACTTC
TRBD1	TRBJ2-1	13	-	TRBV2	CASRQGTYNEQFF	TGTGCCAGTCGACAGGGGACTTACAATGAGCAGTTCTTC
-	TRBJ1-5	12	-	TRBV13	CASSGHGQPQHF	TGTGCCAGCAGCGGACACGGGCAGCCCCAGCATTTT
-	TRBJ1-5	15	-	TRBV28	CASRITRNSNQPQHF	TGTGCCAGCAGGATAACAAGAAATAGCAATCAGCCCCAGCATTTT
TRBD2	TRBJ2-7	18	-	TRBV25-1	CASSAPWRGTSGTYEQYF	TGTGCCAGCAGTGCACCCTGGAGGGGGACTAGCGGCACCTACGAGCAGTACTTC
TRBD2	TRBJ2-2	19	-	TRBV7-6	CASSLVEIRLAGGSGELFF	TGTGCCAGCAGCTTAGTAGAAATTCGACTAGCGGGAGGATCCGGGGAGCTGTTTTTT
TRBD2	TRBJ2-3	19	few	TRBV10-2	CASSLYGLAGGGSTDTQYF	TGCGCCAGCAGCCTATACGGACTAGCGGGGGGGGGTAGCACAGATACGCAGTATTTT
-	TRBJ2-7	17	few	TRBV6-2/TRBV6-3	CASSYLVKRSYSYEQYF	TGTGCCAGCAGTTATCTCGTTAAGCGTTCCTACTCCTACGAGCAGTACTTC
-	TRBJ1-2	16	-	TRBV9	CASSVDRDSFYYGYTF	TGTGCCAGCAGCGTGGACCGGGACTCCTTTTACTATGGCTACACCTTC
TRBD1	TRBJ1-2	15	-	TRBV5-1	CASSPRDREPYGYTF	TGCGCCAGCAGCCCCCGGGACAGGGAGCCCTATGGCTACACCTTC
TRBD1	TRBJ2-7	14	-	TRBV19	CASERTGGFYEQYF	TGTGCCAGCGAACGGACAGGGGGCTTCTACGAGCAGTACTTC
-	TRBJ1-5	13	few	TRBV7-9	CASSFTGNQPQHF	TGTGCCAGCAGCTTTACGGGGAATCAGCCCCAGCATTTT
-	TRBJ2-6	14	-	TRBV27	CATRSNSGANVLTF	TGTGCCACCCGGTCTAACTCTGGGGCCAACGTCCTGACTTTC
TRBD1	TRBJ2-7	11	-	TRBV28	CASSSPGQEIF	TGTGCCAGCAGTTCGCCGGGACAGGAAATTTTC
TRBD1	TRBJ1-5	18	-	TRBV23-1	CASSQRTGGGNSNQPQHF	TGCGCCAGCAGTCAACGGACAGGCGGCGGGAATAGCAATCAGCCCCAGCATTTT
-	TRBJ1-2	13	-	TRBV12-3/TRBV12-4	CASRPDRIYGYTF	TGTGCCAGCAGACCCGACAGGATCTATGGCTACACCTTC
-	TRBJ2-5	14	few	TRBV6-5	CASSLDRVGGTQYF	TGTGCCAGCAGTCTCGACAGGGTGGGGGGGACCCAGTACTTC
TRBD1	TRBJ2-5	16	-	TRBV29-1	CSVDGQGEFFIETQYF	TGCAGCGTTGATGGACAGGGGGAATTTTTCATAGAGACCCAGTACTTC
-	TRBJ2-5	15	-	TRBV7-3	CASSLTQQVLETQYF	TGTGCCAGCAGCTTAACTCAACAGGTTTTGGAGACCCAGTACTTC